A single sample is the source of the 18 T cell receptor beta chains below, sequenced in a study of blood T cell repertoires in COVID-19. Some clones are missing from TCRdb's copy, which holds only in-frame ones; the method was immunoSEQ multiplex PCR. The table has 97,000 or so clones, roughly 82% seen once. The sequencing sample was made of peripheral blood. These receptors all come from an elderly man with acute or convalescent COVID-19.

V usage is TRBV6-1 and J usage is TRBJ2-7, with 9 nucleotides matching TRBD1. The CDR3 runs to 17 residues. The germline CDR1 and CDR2 sequences are MNHNS and SASEGT. J lost 2 bases, V lost 6 bases, and 14 bases had no gene match. DNA for the CDR3: TGTGCCAGCAGAGAACCCAGCAAGGGACAGGGACCCTACGAGCAGTACTTC. As protein: CASREPSKGQGPYEQYF.

This sequence joins TRBV7-2 and TRBJ1-5; D is uncertain. The CDR3 spans 14 residues. CDR1 is SGHTA, CDR2 FQGNSA, per germline. Trimming shortened V by 2 bases and J by 3 bases, and 8 bases separated the two germline ends. CDR3 protein: CASSLSQTNQPQHF. DNA for the CDR3: TGTGCCAGCAGCTTAAGCCAAACCAATCAGCCCCAGCATTTT.

The chain combines TRBV6-5 with TRBJ1-2; TRBD1 is a possible D gene (5 bases). Trimming left V 1 base short and J 0 bases short, with 12 bases between. Germline assignment: CDR1 MNHEY and CDR2 SVGAGI. This CDR3 has 16 amino acids. This chain's CDR3 is CASSYLAGRSNYGYTF. The CDR3 bases are TGTGCCAGCAGTTACTTGGCGGGACGGTCTAACTATGGCTACACCTTC.

The rearrangement uses TRBV3-1 (or the pseudogene TRBV3-2) and TRBJ2-3, with D possibly matching TRBD2 (5 bases). V was pared by 4 bases and J by 1 base, with 15 bases between. The CDR3 sequence is 16 residues long. Germline V gene sequence: CDR1 LGHDT, CDR2 YNNKEL (reference sequence). The CDR3 is CASSRTQEARTDTQYF. The CDR3 region has the DNA TGTGCCAGCAGCCGAACTCAGGAGGCCCGCACAGATACGCAGTATTTT.

The V gene is TRBV5-1, the J gene TRBJ2-3; TRBD2 matches at 7 bases. CDR3 size: 17 residues. Germline V CDR1 and CDR2: SGHRS, YFSETQ. The ends lost 0 bases at V and 1 base at J; junction bases unmatched: 8. The CDR3 sequence: CASSLAGSRGGTDTQYF. The CDR3 DNA follows: TGCGCCAGCAGCTTGGCCGGTTCCCGGGGGGGCACAGATACGCAGTATTTT.

The gene calls are TRBV6-2 or TRBV6-3 and TRBJ2-1; 9 bases agree with TRBD2. The CDR3 contains 17 residues. V shed 2 bases and J 7 bases; nucleotides not matched to a gene: 12. Germline lookup yields CDR1 MNHEY and CDR2 SVGEGT. The CDR3 reads CASSYGGREGQKNEQFF. Written as DNA, the CDR3 is TGTGCCAGCAGTTACGGGGGGCGGGAGGGCCAGAAGAATGAGCAGTTCTTC.

V is TRBV19 and J is TRBJ2-3, with 11 positions matching TRBD1. The CDR3 extends over 15 amino acids. Germline values: CDR1 LNHDA, CDR2 SQIVND (reference sequence). V lost 6 bases to trimming and J lost 7 bases; unmatched junction nucleotides: 9. The CDR3 bases are TGTGCCAGTAGCCCCGGGACAGGGGGTATGTATACGCAGTATTTT. The encoded protein is CASSPGTGGMYTQYF.

V usage is TRBV7-2 and J usage is TRBJ1-5, with D possibly being TRBD1 (5 bases). CDR3 size: 16 residues. V gave up 5 bases and J gave up 5 bases, with 19 bases separating them. Germline assignment: CDR1 SGHTA and CDR2 FQGNSA. The CDR3 protein is CASSLVPRQGDQPQHF. CDR3 coding DNA: TGTGCCAGCAGCCTAGTACCGAGGCAGGGCGATCAGCCCCAGCATTTT.

This sequence joins TRBV6-5 and TRBJ2-7, with D perhaps matching TRBD2 (5 bases). Between the trimmed V and J ends, which lost 4 bases and 1 base, there was a span of 17 bases. CDR3 length: 16 residues. In germline, CDR1 is MNHEY, CDR2 SVGAGI. CDR3 residues: CASSLMSGIPSYEQYF. CDR3 in DNA: TGTGCCAGCAGTTTAATGTCGGGAATCCCATCCTACGAGCAGTACTTC.

The V and J genes are TRBV11-2 and TRBJ2-3, with a possible D match to TRBD2 (5 bases). CDR1 and CDR2 from the germline V gene are SGHAT and FQNNGV. This CDR3 is built from 16 residues. The V and J ends lost 4 bases and 6 bases respectively, with 20 bases between them. In DNA form, the CDR3 reads TGTGCCAGCAGCTCGCCCCGTGGCGGAGCGGCGGATACGCAGTATTTT. This gives the protein CASSSPRGGAADTQYF.

The chain employs TRBV7-2 and TRBJ2-3, with 7 nucleotides matching TRBD1. The CDR3 runs 14 residues. V lost 4 bases and J lost 2; bases outside the gene matches: 3. Germline CDR1 SGHTA, CDR2 FQGNSA. The CDR3 coding sequence is TGTGCCAGCAGCTCGACAGGGCCCACAGATACGCAGTATTTT. Translated, it gives CASSSTGPTDTQYF.

This clone appeared a single time. The rearrangement joins TRBV11-3 to TRBJ2-1, with 11 bases aligning to TRBD2. This CDR3 is built from 17 residues. J lost 8 bases, V lost 2 bases, and 11 bases had no gene match. Germline V CDR1 and CDR2: SGHNT, YENEEA. The CDR3 nucleotides are TGTGCCAGCAGCTTAAACCCTAGCGGGGGGTTGATGGATGAGCAGTTCTTC. Translating gives CASSLNPSGGLMDEQFF.

The V call is TRBV6-2 or TRBV6-3, the J call TRBJ2-7; D possibly corresponds to TRBD2 (6 bases). The germline gives CDR1 MNHEY, CDR2 SVGEGT. The V gene lost 4 bases and the J gene lost 9 bases, with 13 bases spanning the gap. The CDR3 contains 12 residues. This chain's CDR3 is CASSLGLIGQYF. CDR3 nucleotides: TGTGCCAGCAGTTTGGGACTCATTGGGCAGTACTTC.

This clone turned up a few times. The chain combines TRBV12-3 or TRBV12-4 with TRBJ1-3; D is perhaps TRBD1 (5 bases). V was pared by 8 bases and J by 4 bases, with 12 bases between. The CDR3 runs to 13 residues. CDR3 residues: CASRGGAGNTIYF. The CDR3 DNA follows: TGTGCCAGCCGCGGGGGAGCGGGAAACACCATATATTTT.

The chain carries TRBV15 and TRBJ2-3; maybe TRBD2 (6 bases). Trimming removed 5 bases at V and 4 bases at J, with 19 bases between. This CDR3 contains 16 residues. CDR1 and CDR2 (germline): LNHNV, YYDKDF (reference sequence). As DNA, the CDR3 is TGTGCCACCAGCCGGGGCGGGGTGGAGGGGCCAGATACGCAGTATTTT. Its translation: CATSRGGVEGPDTQYF.

The rearrangement uses TRBV5-1 and TRBJ2-7, with TRBD1 matching over 8 bases. The germline gives CDR1 SGHRS, CDR2 YFSETQ. Trimming removed 7 bases from V and 5 bases from J; junction bases left unmatched: 5. This CDR3 contains 12 residues. CDR3 DNA sequence: TGCGCCAGCGGGATGACAGGGGACGAGCAGTACTTC. It codes for CASGMTGDEQYF.

The rearrangement joins TRBV7-9 to TRBJ1-1, with 9 bases matching TRBD1. CDR3 size: 15 residues. V shed 5 bases and J 1 base; nucleotides not matched to a gene: 5. CDR1 SEHNR and CDR2 FQNEAQ come from the germline V gene (reference sequence). CDR3 nucleotides: TGTGCCAGCAGCCGGGGACAGGGTCCGAACACTGAAGCTTTCTTT. It translates to CASSRGQGPNTEAFF.

The V and J genes are TRBV27 and TRBJ1-3, with D hard to call. The CDR3 is 15 residues long. Trimming pared 8 bases from V and 0 bases from J, leaving 14 bases between. Germline V gene data show CDR1 as MNHEY and CDR2 as SMNVEV (reference sequence). The CDR3: CASSPRGDSGNTIYF. CDR3 in DNA: TGTGCCAGCTCCCCCCGCGGAGACTCTGGAAACACCATATATTTT.